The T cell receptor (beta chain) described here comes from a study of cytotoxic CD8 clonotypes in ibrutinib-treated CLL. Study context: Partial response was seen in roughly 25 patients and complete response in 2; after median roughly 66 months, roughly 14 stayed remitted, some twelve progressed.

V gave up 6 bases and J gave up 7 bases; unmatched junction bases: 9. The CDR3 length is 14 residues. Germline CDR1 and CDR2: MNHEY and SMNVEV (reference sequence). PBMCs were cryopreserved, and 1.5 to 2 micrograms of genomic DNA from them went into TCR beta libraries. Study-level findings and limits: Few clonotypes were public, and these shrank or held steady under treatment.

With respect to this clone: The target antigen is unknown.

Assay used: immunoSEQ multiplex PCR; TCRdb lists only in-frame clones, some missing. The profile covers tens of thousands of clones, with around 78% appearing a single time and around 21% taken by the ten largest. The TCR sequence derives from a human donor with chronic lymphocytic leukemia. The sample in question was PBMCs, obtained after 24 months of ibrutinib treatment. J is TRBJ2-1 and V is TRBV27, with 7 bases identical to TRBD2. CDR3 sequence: CASSPTQAGNEQFF. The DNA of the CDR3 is TGTGCCAGCAGCCCAACCCAAGCGGGGAATGAGCAGTTCTTC.